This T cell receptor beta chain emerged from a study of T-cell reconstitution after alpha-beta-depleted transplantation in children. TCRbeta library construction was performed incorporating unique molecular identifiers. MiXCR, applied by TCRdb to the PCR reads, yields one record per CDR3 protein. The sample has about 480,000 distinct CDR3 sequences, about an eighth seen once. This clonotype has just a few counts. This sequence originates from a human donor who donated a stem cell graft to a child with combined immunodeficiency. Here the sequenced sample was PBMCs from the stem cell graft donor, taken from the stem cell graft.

CDR3 in amino acids: CSVGRSLNEQYF. The DNA of the CDR3 is TGCAGCGTGGGACGGAGCCTAAACGAGCAGTACTTC. The J gene is TRBJ2-7, the V gene TRBV29-1, with D perhaps matching TRBD1 or TRBD2 (5 bases each). The CDR3 is 12 residues long. V lost 6 bases, J lost 5 bases, and 14 bases lay in between. Germline CDR1 is SQVTM and CDR2 is ANQGSEA.